This T cell receptor beta chain was recovered during a study of cytomegalovirus exposure and HLA in healthy donors. For the study at large: One earlier analysis, a look at about 179 million T cells, found roughly 120 million unique TCR beta sequences. Whole-study results and caveats: What a later analysis reportedly showed was that an Asian-associated ancestry cluster had fewer N-insertions than the 666-donor mean. The study designated 150 or so TCR beta chains cytomegalovirus-associated. An observed cluster of highly shared sequence variants was recorded as a likely sequencing artifact.

The PCR made use of 60 Vbeta and 13 Jbeta primers. The data were produced by immunoSEQ multiplex PCR, yet TCRdb's version contains in-frame clones alone and is incomplete. The table has hundreds of thousands of clones, around 65% seen once. Notes on this clone: What it recognizes is unknown.

Per the germline V gene, CDR1 is MNHEY and CDR2 is SMNVEV (reference sequence). The CDR3 spans 16 residues. V was cut by 5 bases and J by 0 bases, with 17 bases left in between. The clonotype was recovered from a female donor in good health and CMV-seronegative. The chain couples TRBV27 to TRBJ2-7; D gene unclear. The sequenced material came from PBMCs. DNA of the CDR3: TGTGCCAGCAGTCCCTCGGTGGGCGAGAGCTCCTACGAGCAGTACTTC. Its protein is CASSPSVGESSYEQYF.